Listed here is a single T cell receptor beta chain. In this sample, this clonotype turned up many times. Which antigen it targets is not known. No clone much larger than this one lies a single base away; base qualities are absent. This entry belongs to a study. V and J are truncated by 7 bases and 0 bases respectively, leaving an intervening sequence of 3 bases. The cysteine opens and the phenylalanine closes a CDR3 of 11 amino acids. CDR3 DNA only is kept here, 33 bases in frame from base 1. The run used an Illumina MiSeq. TCRdb reprocessed the public reads (quality trimming at Q25 with fastp, clone calling with MiXCR) and kept in-frame beta chains. Rows are combined by CDR3 protein, so each entry shows the most common genes and DNA. This sample lists a few thousand distinct CDR3 sequences; roughly a tenth were detected once. Jointly, the top ten make up about 13% of the sample.

Sample: CD4+ T cells from synovial fluid. The TCR comes from a human donor with rheumatoid arthritis. Rearrangement joined TRBV12-3 or TRBV12-4 to TRBJ1-1, with the identity of the D gene unclear. The DNA is as follows: TGTGCCAGCACCCTGAACACTGAAGCTTTCTTT. Protein translation: CASTLNTEAFF.